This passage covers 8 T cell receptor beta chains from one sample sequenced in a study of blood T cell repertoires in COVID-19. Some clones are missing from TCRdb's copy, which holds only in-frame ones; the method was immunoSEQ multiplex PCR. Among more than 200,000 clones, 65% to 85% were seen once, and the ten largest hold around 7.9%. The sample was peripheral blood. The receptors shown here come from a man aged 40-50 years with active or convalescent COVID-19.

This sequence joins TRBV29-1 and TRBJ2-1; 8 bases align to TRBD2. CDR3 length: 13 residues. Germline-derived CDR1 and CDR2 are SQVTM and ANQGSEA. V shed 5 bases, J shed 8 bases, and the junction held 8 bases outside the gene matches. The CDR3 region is CSVLAGTGHEQFF. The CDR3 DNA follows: TGCAGCGTTTTAGCGGGGACGGGACATGAGCAGTTCTTC.

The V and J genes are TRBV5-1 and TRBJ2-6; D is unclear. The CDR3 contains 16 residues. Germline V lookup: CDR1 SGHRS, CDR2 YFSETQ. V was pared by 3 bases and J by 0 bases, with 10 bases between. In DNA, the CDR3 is TGCGCCAGCAGCTCCATGTCGAGCTCTGGGGCCAACGTCCTGACTTTC. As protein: CASSSMSSSGANVLTF.

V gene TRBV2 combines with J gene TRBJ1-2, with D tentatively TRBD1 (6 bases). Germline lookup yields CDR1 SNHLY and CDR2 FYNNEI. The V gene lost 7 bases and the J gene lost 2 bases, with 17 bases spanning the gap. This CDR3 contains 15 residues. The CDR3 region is CASNKQTGSNYGYTF. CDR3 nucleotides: TGTGCCAGCAACAAACAGACAGGAAGCAACTATGGCTACACCTTC.

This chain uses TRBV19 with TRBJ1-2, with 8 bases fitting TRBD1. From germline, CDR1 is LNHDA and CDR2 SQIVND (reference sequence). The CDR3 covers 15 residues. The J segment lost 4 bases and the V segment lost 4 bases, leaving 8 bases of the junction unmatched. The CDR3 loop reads CASSTLPGTGYGYTF. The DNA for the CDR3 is TGTGCCAGTAGTACTCTTCCAGGGACAGGCTATGGCTACACCTTC.

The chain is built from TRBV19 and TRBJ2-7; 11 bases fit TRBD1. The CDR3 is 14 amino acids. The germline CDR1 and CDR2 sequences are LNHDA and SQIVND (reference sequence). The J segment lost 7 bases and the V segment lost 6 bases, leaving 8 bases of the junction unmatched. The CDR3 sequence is CASSQGQGALEQYF. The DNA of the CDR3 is TGTGCCAGTAGCCAAGGACAGGGGGCGCTTGAGCAGTACTTC.

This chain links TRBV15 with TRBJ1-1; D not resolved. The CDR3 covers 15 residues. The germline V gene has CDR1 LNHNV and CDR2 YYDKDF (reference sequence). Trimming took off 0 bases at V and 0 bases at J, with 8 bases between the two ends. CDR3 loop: CATSRDRLVNTEAFF. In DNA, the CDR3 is TGTGCCACCAGCAGAGACAGGCTGGTGAACACTGAAGCTTTCTTT.

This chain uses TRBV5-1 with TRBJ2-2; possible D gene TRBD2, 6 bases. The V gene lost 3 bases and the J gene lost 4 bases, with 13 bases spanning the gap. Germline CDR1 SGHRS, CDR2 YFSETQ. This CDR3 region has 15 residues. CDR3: CASSSSLTSTGELFF. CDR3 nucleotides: TGCGCCAGCAGCTCCTCCCTGACTAGCACCGGGGAGCTGTTTTTT.

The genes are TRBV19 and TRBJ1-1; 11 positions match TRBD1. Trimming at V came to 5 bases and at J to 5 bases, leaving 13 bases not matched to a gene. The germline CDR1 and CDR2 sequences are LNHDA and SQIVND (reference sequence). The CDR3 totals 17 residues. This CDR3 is CASSPSGTGGRRTEAFF. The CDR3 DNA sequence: TGTGCCAGTAGTCCCTCGGGGACAGGGGGAAGAAGGACTGAAGCTTTCTTT.